This TCR beta chain was obtained from a study of blood T cells in healthy people across ages. The CDR3 has 15 residues. V lost 6 bases, J lost 0 bases, and 12 bases lay in between. Germline V CDR1 and CDR2: SNHLY, FYNNEI. Study-wide findings and caveats: Researchers deemed the diversity estimates from one million T cells underestimates.

Sample-barcoded 5' priming and a J-beta primer mix drove a second PCR of about 6 to 11 cycles. TCRdb analysed the 5' RACE reads with MiXCR anew, one entry per CDR3 protein. Counted here are some 1.5 million distinct CDR3 sequences, roughly 30% occurring once; the ten biggest clones make up 7.7%. About this clonotype itself: Its specificity is unknown.

Isolated PBMCs totaled at least 6 million in each sample. Extraction of total RNA produced a minimum of 5 micrograms from each sample. Specimen: blood. This sequence was found in a woman younger than 45 in good health. The genes are TRBV2 and TRBJ1-5; the D gene is possibly TRBD1 (6 bases). In DNA form, the CDR3 reads TGTGCCAGCAGAGATACAGGGAGTAGCAATCAGCCCCAGCATTTT. Protein sequence: CASRDTGSSNQPQHF.